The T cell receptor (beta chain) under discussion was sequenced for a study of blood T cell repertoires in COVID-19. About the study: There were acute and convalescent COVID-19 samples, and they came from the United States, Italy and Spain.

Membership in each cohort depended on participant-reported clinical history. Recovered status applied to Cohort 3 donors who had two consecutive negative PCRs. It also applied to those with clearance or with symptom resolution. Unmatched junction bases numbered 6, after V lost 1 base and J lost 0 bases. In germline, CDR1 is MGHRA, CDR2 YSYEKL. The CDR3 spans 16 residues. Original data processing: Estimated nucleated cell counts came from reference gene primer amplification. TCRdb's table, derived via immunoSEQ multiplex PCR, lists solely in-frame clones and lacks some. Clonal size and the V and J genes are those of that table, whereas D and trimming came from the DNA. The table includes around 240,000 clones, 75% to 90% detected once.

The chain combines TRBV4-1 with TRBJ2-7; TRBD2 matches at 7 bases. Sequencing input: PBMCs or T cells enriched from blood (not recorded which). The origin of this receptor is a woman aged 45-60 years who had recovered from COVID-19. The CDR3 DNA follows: TGCGCCAGCAGCCAAGGTTTGCGCGGGAGCTCCTACGAGCAGTACTTC. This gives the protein CASSQGLRGSSYEQYF.